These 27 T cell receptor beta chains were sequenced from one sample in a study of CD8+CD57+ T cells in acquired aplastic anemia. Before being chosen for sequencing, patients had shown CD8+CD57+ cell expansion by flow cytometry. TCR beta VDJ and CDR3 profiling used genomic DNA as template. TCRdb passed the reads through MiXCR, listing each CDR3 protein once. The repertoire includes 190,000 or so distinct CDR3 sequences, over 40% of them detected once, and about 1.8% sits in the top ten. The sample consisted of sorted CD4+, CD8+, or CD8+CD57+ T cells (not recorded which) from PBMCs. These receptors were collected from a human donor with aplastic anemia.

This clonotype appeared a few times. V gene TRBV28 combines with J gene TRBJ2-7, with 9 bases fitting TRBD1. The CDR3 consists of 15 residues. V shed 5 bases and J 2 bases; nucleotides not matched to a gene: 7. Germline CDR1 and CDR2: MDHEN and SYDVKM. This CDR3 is CASSQGTGYPYEQYF. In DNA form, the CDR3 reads TGTGCCAGCAGTCAAGGGACAGGGTACCCCTACGAGCAGTACTTC.

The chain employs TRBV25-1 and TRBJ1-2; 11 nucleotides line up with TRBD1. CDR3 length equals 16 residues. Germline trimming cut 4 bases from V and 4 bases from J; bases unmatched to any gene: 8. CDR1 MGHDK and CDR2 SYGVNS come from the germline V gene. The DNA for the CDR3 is TGTGCCAGCAGTGGGCCGTGGACAGGGGGCGGCTATGGCTACACCTTC. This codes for CASSGPWTGGGYGYTF.

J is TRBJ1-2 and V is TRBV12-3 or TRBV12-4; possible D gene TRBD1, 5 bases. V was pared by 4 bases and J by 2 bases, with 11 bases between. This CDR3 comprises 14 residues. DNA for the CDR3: TGTGCCAGCAGTTACTCAGACAGAAACTATGGCTACACCTTC. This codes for CASSYSDRNYGYTF.

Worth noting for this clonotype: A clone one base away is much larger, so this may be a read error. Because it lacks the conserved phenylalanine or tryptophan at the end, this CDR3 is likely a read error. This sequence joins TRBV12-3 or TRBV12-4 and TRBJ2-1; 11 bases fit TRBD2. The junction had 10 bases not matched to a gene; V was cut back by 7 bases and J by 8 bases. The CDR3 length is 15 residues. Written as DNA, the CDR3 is TGTGCCAGCACCCTACTTAGCGGGGGGGCCCATGAGCAGTTCCTC. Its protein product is CASTLLSGGAHEQFL.

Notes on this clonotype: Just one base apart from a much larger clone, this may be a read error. CDR3 nucleotides: TGTGCCTCTACAGGGGGAACTGGAGCTTTCTTT. Its translation is CASTGGTGAFF. This sequence joins TRBV30 and TRBJ1-1; 8 nucleotides match TRBD1. CDR3 length: 11 amino acids. Germline V gene sequence: CDR1 GTSNPN, CDR2 SVGIG (reference sequence).

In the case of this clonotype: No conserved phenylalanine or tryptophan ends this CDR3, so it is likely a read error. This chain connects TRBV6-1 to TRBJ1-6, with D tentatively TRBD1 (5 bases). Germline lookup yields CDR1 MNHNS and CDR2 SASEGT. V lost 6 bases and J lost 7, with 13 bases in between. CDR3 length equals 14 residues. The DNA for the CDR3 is TGTGCCAGCAGGAAAACAGGAACCAATTCACCCCTCCACCTT. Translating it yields CASRKTGTNSPLHL.

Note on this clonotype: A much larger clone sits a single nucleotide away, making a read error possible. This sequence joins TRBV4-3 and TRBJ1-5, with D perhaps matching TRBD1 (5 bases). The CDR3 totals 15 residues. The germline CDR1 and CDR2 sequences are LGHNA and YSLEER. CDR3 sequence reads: CASSRQFPSNRPQHF. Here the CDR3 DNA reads TGCGCCAGCAGCCGACAGTTTCCTAGCAATCGGCCCCAGCATTTT.

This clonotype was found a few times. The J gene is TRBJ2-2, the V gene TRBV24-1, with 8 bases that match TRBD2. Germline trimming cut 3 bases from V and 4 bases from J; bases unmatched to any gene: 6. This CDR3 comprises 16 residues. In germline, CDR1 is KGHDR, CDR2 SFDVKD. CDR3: CATSDQSGSRTGELFF. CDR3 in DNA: TGTGCCACCAGTGATCAAAGCGGGAGTCGCACCGGGGAGCTGTTTTTT.

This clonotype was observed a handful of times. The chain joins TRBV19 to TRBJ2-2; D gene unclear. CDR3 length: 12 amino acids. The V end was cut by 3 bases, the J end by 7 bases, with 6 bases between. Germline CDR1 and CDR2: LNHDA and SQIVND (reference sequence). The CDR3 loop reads CASSIPGGELFF. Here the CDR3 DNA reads TGTGCCAGTAGTATCCCGGGCGGGGAGCTGTTTTTT.

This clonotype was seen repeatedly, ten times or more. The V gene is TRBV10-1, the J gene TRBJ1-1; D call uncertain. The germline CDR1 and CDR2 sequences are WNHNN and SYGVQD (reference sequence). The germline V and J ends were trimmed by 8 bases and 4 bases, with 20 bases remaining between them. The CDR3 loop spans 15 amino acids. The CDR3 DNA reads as TGCGCCAGCCTCGCCGAAGGTGGACGGGGCACTGAAGCTTTCTTT. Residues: CASLAEGGRGTEAFF.

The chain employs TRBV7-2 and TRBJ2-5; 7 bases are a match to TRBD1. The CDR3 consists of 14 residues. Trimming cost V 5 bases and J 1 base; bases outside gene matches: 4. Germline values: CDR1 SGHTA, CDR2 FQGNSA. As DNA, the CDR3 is TGTGCCAGCAGCCAAAACAGGGGCCAAGAGACCCAGTACTTC. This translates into CASSQNRGQETQYF.

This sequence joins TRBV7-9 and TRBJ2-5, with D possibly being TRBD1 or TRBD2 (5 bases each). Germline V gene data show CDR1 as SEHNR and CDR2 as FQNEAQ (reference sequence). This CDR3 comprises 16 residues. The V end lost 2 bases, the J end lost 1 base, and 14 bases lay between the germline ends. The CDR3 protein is CASSLRDRGFQETQYF. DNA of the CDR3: TGTGCCAGCAGCTTACGGGATAGGGGCTTCCAAGAGACCCAGTACTTC. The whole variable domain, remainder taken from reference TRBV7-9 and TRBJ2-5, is DTGVSQNPRHKITKRGQNVTFRCDPISEHNRLYWYRQTLGQGPEFLTYFQNEAQLEKSRLLSDRFSAERPKGSFSTLEIQRTEQGDSAMYLCASSLRDRGFQETQYFGPGTRLLVL.

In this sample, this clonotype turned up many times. The CDR3 nucleotides read TGTGCCAGCAGTGTTTCACAACATTCTCCAAGCTCCTACAATGAGCAGTTCTTC. It codes for CASSVSQHSPSSYNEQFF. The chain employs TRBV25-1 and TRBJ2-1; unclear D gene. Germline CDR1 is MGHDK and CDR2 is SYGVNS. Trimming removed 4 bases at V and 0 bases at J, with 19 bases between. This CDR3 has 18 amino acids.

CDR3: CASSQDIIQETQYF. The CDR3 DNA follows: TGTGCCAGCAGCCAAGATATCATTCAAGAGACCCAGTACTTC. The chain joins TRBV3-1 to TRBJ2-5; D is uncertain. CDR3 length: 14 amino acids. Deletions cut 0 bases from V and 2 bases from J, with 7 bases between. Looked up from germline, CDR1 is LGHDT and CDR2 is YNNKEL (reference sequence).

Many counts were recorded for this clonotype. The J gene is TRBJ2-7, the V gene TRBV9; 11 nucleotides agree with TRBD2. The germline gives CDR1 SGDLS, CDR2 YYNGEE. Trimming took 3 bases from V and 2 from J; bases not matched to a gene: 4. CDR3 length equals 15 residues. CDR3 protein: CASSAGTSGTYEQYF. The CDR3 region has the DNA TGTGCCAGCAGCGCCGGGACTAGCGGTACCTACGAGCAGTACTTC.

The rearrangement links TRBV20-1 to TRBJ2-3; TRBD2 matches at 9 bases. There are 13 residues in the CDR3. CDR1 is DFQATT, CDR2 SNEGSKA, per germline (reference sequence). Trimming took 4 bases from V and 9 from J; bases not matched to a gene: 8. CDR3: CSATSGGYGTQYF. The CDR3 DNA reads TGCAGTGCTACAAGCGGGGGGTATGGCACGCAGTATTTT.

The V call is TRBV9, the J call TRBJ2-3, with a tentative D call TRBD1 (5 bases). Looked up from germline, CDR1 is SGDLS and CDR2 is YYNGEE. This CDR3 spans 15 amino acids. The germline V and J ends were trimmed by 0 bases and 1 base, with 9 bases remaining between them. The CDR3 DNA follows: TGTGCCAGCAGCGTAGTAACAGGAGGCACAGATACGCAGTATTTT. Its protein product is CASSVVTGGTDTQYF.

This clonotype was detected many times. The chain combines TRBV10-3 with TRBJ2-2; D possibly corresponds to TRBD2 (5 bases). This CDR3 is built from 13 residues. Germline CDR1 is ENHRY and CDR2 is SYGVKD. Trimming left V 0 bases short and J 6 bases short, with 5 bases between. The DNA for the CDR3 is TGTGCCATCAGTGAGTCCGGGGCCGGGGAGCTGTTTTTT. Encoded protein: CAISESGAGELFF.

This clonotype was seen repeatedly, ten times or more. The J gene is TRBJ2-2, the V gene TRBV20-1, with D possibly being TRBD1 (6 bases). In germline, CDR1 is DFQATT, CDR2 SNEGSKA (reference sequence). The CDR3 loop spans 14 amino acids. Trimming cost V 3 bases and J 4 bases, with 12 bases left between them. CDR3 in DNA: TGCAGTGCTAGGGGGGCAGTCGGCACCGGGGAGCTGTTTTTT. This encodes CSARGAVGTGELFF.

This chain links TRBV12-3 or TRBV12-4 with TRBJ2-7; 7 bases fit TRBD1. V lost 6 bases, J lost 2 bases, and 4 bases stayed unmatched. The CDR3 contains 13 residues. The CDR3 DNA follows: TGTGCCAGCAGACGGGACAGAACCTACGAGCAGTACTTC. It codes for CASRRDRTYEQYF.

The CDR3 is CASSPGTQGNIQYF. DNA for the CDR3: TGTGCCAGCTCACCAGGGACCCAGGGAAACATTCAGTACTTC. This chain connects TRBV18 to TRBJ2-4; D may correspond to TRBD1 or TRBD2 (5 bases each). The V end lost 2 bases, the J end lost 6 bases, and 11 bases lay between the germline ends. This CDR3 region has 14 residues. Germline V lookup: CDR1 KGHSH, CDR2 LQKENI.

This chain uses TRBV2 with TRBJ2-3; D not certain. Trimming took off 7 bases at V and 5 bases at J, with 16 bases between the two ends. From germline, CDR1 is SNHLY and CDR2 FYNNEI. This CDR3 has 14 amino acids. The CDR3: CASTLRSSQDTQYF. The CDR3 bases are TGTGCCAGCACTCTTAGGTCTAGTCAAGATACGCAGTATTTT.

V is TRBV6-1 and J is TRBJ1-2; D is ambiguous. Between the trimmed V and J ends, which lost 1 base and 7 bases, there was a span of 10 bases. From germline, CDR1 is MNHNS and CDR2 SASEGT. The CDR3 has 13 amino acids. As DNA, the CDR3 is TGTGCCAGCAGTGAAGTGGCTGGCTTTGGCTACACCTTC. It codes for CASSEVAGFGYTF.

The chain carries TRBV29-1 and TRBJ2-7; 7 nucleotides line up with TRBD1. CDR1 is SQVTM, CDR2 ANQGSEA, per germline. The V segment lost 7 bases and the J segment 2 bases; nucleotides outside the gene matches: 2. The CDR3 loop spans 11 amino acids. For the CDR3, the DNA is TGCAGCGGCCAGGGGGCCTACGAGCAGTACTTC. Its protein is CSGQGAYEQYF.

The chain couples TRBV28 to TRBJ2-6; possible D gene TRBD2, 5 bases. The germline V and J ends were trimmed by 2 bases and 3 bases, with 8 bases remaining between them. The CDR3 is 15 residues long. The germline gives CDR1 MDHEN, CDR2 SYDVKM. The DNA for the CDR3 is TGTGCCAGCAGTTTAAAAGGGAGTGGGGCCAACGTCCTGACTTTC. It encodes CASSLKGSGANVLTF. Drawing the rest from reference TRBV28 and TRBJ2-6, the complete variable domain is DVKVTQSSRYLVKRTGEKVFLECVQDMDHENMFWYRQDPGLGLRLIYFSYDVKMKEKGDIPEGYSVSREKKERFSLILESASTNQTSMYLCASSLKGSGANVLTFGAGSRLTVL.

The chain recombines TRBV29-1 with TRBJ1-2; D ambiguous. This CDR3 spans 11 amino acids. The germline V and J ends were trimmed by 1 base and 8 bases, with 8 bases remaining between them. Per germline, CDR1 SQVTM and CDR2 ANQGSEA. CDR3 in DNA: TGCAGCGTTGAAGGTGAAGGGGGCTACACCTTC. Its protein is CSVEGEGGYTF.

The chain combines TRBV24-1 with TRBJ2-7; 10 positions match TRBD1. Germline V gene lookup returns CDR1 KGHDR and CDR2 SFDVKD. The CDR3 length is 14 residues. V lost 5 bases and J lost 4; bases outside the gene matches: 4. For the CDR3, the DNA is TGTGCCACCAGTGCAGGACAGGGGGATTACGAGCAGTACTTC. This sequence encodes CATSAGQGDYEQYF.